Listed here are 29 T cell receptor beta chains from one sample, sequenced in a study of CD8+ T cells in alopecia areata. Isolated RNA was reverse transcribed into cDNA used as the sequencing template. Sequencing used immunoSEQ multiplex PCR; TCRdb keeps in-frame clones, though not all of them. The table records around 65,000 clones, approximately 45% of them present only once. Source: CD8+ T cells sorted from blood, taken at week 0. Source of these receptors: a human donor with alopecia areata.

This clone was counted ten times or more. This sequence joins TRBV7-2 and TRBJ2-6, with D maybe TRBD2 (5 bases). With 0 bases removed from V and 0 bases from J, the gap between germline ends came to 12 bases. The CDR3 sequence is 18 residues long. CDR1 and CDR2 from the germline V gene are SGHTA and FQGNSA. The chain's CDR3 is CASSLALRELSGANVLTF. The CDR3 DNA reads TGTGCCAGCAGCTTAGCGCTCCGGGAACTCTCTGGGGCCAACGTCCTGACTTTC.

This chain connects TRBV5-1 to TRBJ2-5; TRBD2 might be the D (6 bases). The CDR3 length is 16 residues. Per germline, CDR1 SGHRS and CDR2 YFSETQ. Between the trimmed V and J ends, which lost 4 bases and 1 base, there was a span of 17 bases. The CDR3 region is CASSILRRDGQETQYF. DNA for the CDR3: TGCGCCAGCAGCATCCTCAGGCGGGACGGCCAAGAGACCCAGTACTTC.

This clone was detected a few times. V and J are TRBV27 and TRBJ2-1; D is unclear. Germline CDR1 is MNHEY and CDR2 is SMNVEV (reference sequence). CDR3 size: 15 residues. V was cut by 10 bases and J by 8 bases, with 24 bases left in between. CDR3 nucleotide sequence: TGTGCCATCTCCTCCCAGGTGGGCCCGTCCTATGAGCAGTTCTTC. This sequence encodes CAISSQVGPSYEQFF.

This clone was recorded a few times. This chain connects TRBV6-5 to TRBJ2-5; D not certain. Germline V gene data show CDR1 as MNHEY and CDR2 as SVGAGI. This CDR3 comprises 11 residues. V lost 0 bases and J lost 5, with 1 base in between. The CDR3 region is CASSYSETQYF. The CDR3 bases are TGTGCCAGCAGTTACTCGGAGACCCAGTACTTC.

The chain is built from TRBV29-1 and TRBJ2-1; D is undetermined. The CDR3 loop spans 13 amino acids. The germline V and J ends were trimmed by 3 bases and 10 bases, with 16 bases remaining between them. CDR1 SQVTM and CDR2 ANQGSEA come from the germline V gene. The CDR3 region is CSVDTAALAEQFF. Here the CDR3 DNA reads TGCAGCGTTGATACGGCGGCGCTCGCCGAGCAGTTCTTC.

In this sample, this clone turned up a few times. The rearrangement uses TRBV11-2 and TRBJ1-2; D is uncertain. This CDR3 is 14 amino acids long. The V end was cut by 5 bases, the J end by 3 bases, with 13 bases between. Germline CDR1 and CDR2: SGHAT and FQNNGV. CDR3 nucleotides: TGTGCCAGCAGCGGAGAGGGTACCTACTATGGCTACACCTTC. Its translation is CASSGEGTYYGYTF.

The rearrangement uses TRBV4-1 and TRBJ2-7; D may be TRBD1 or TRBD2 (5 bases each). The germline V and J ends were trimmed by 4 bases and 2 bases, with 12 bases remaining between them. CDR1 is MGHRA, CDR2 YSYEKL, per germline. This CDR3 is built from 14 residues. This CDR3 reads CASSRRDEAYEQYF. CDR3 sequence (DNA): TGCGCCAGCAGCCGCCGGGACGAGGCCTACGAGCAGTACTTC.

This CDR3 is CASSFSGIPYEQYF. CDR3 coding DNA: TGTGCCAGCAGTTTTAGCGGGATCCCCTACGAGCAGTACTTC. The chain is built from TRBV27 and TRBJ2-7; TRBD2 agrees at 8 bases. J was trimmed by 2 bases and V by 3 bases; bases with no gene match: 3. This CDR3 spans 14 amino acids. Looked up from germline, CDR1 is MNHEY and CDR2 is SMNVEV (reference sequence).

V gene TRBV13 combines with J gene TRBJ2-1, with 8 bases lining up with TRBD2. The CDR3 covers 15 residues. V shed 0 bases and J 2 bases; nucleotides not matched to a gene: 0. Germline V CDR1 and CDR2: PRHDT, FYEKMQ (reference sequence). CDR3 sequence: CASSLGSGAYNEQFF. The CDR3 DNA reads as TGTGCCAGCAGCTTAGGTAGCGGGGCCTACAATGAGCAGTTCTTC.

The CDR3 sequence is CASSLTAVIHEQYF. CDR3 sequence (DNA): TGTGCCAGCAGCTTGACGGCCGTTATCCACGAGCAGTACTTC. This chain connects TRBV7-3 to TRBJ2-7; D is unresolved. In germline, CDR1 is SGHTA, CDR2 FQGTGA. This CDR3 region has 14 residues. The V gene lost 3 bases and the J gene lost 5 bases, with 14 bases spanning the gap.

J is TRBJ2-5 and V is TRBV30, with 7 bases lining up with TRBD1. The CDR3 loop spans 13 amino acids. The trim removed 2 bases at V and 10 bases at J, leaving 10 bases unmatched. The germline V gene encodes CDR1 GTSNPN and CDR2 SVGIG (reference sequence). This chain's CDR3 is CAWSLGGASDQYF. In DNA form, the CDR3 reads TGTGCCTGGAGTTTAGGGGGCGCCTCTGACCAGTACTTC.

The V call is TRBV9, the J call TRBJ2-1, with 8 bases identical to TRBD2. This CDR3 is 15 amino acids long. Germline CDR1 reads SGDLS; CDR2 reads YYNGEE. The V and J ends lost 7 bases and 7 bases, in that order; junction bases with no gene match: 13. This CDR3 is CASGTSGQKGNEQFF. CDR3 in DNA: TGTGCCAGCGGTACTAGCGGTCAAAAGGGTAATGAGCAGTTCTTC.

The J gene is TRBJ1-2, the V gene TRBV23-1; D remains unclear. TRBV23-1 is noted as an ORF with a role that remains uncertain. The CDR3 consists of 13 residues. Trimming removed 3 bases from V and 8 bases from J, with 13 bases in between. The CDR3 protein is CASSQKYRPGYTF. The CDR3 bases are TGCGCCAGCAGTCAGAAATACCGGCCGGGCTACACCTTC.

This clone appeared a few times. This chain connects TRBV29-1 to TRBJ2-5; TRBD1 aligns across 9 bases. Germline V lookup: CDR1 SQVTM, CDR2 ANQGSEA. After removal of 1 base from V and 2 bases from J, the junction contained 2 bases not matched to a gene. The CDR3 totals 14 residues. CDR3 nucleotide sequence: TGCAGCGTTGAAGGTGGGACAGGGCAAGAGACCCAGTACTTC. This codes for CSVEGGTGQETQYF.

This clone came up a few times. The chain employs TRBV7-9 and TRBJ2-5; 11 bases agree with TRBD1. The germline gives CDR1 SEHNR, CDR2 FQNEAQ (reference sequence). The length of the CDR3 is 17 residues. V trimming: 5 bases; J trimming: 11 bases; junction bases outside the gene matches: 19. The CDR3 spells CASSQVALGTGGLGQYF. The CDR3 DNA is TGTGCCAGCAGCCAAGTAGCCCTCGGGACAGGGGGTTTGGGGCAGTACTTC.

This chain joins TRBV9 and TRBJ1-2; a possible D gene is TRBD1 (6 bases). V shed 0 bases and J shed 4 bases, with 16 bases lying between them. Germline V gene lookup returns CDR1 SGDLS and CDR2 YYNGEE. This CDR3 contains 16 residues. The CDR3 sequence: CASSVGTGGEIYGYTF. CDR3 nucleotides: TGTGCCAGCAGCGTAGGTACGGGGGGCGAGATCTATGGCTACACCTTC.

This chain joins TRBV28 and TRBJ2-1, with D unclear. The CDR3 is 13 residues long. V was trimmed by 2 bases and J by 8 bases, leaving 10 bases between them. The germline CDR1 and CDR2 sequences are MDHEN and SYDVKM. CDR3 region: CASSLVGVDEQFF. DNA for the CDR3: TGTGCCAGCAGTTTAGTTGGGGTGGATGAGCAGTTCTTC. The complete variable domain, with remaining parts taken from reference TRBV28 and TRBJ2-1, reads DVKVTQSSRYLVKRTGEKVFLECVQDMDHENMFWYRQDPGLGLRLIYFSYDVKMKEKGDIPEGYSVSREKKERFSLILESASTNQTSMYLCASSLVGVDEQFFGPGTRLTVL.

The chain has TRBV27 and TRBJ2-7, with D unresolved. The CDR3 has 14 amino acids. Trimming pared 5 bases from V and 0 bases from J, leaving 11 bases between. The germline V gene encodes CDR1 MNHEY and CDR2 SMNVEV (reference sequence). CDR3 in DNA: TGTGCCAGCAGTCTCCTCGGTCCCTCCTACGAGCAGTACTTC. This translates into CASSLLGPSYEQYF.

The V gene is TRBV7-8, the J gene TRBJ2-1; maybe TRBD2 (5 bases). Germline V lookup: CDR1 SGHVS, CDR2 FQNEAQ. V was pared by 2 bases and J by 4 bases, with 9 bases between. The CDR3 is 14 amino acids. CDR3 nucleotide sequence: TGTGCCAGCAGCTTAAGCGGTAGTTACAATGAGCAGTTCTTC. It specifies CASSLSGSYNEQFF. The variable domain in full, with the rest retrieved from reference TRBV7-8 and TRBJ2-1, is GAGVSQSPRYKVAKRGQDVALRCDPISGHVSLFWYQQALGQGPEFLTYFQNEAQLDKSGLPSDRFFAERPEGSVSTLKIQRTQQEDSAVYLCASSLSGSYNEQFFGPGTRLTVL.

V and J are TRBV9 and TRBJ2-5, with TRBD2 matching over 9 bases. The ends lost 0 bases at V and 5 bases at J; junction bases unmatched: 17. The germline CDR1 and CDR2 sequences are SGDLS and YYNGEE. The length of the CDR3 is 19 residues. The CDR3 bases are TGTGCCAGCAGCGTAGAATCTCACGACGGGACTAGCCGTCTTGAGACCCAGTACTTC. Its protein is CASSVESHDGTSRLETQYF.

This clone has just one count. This sequence joins TRBV6-5 and TRBJ2-7; no clear D gene. The germline CDR1 and CDR2 sequences are MNHEY and SVGAGI. V lost 0 bases and J 6 bases, leaving 15 bases between the germline ends. CDR3 length: 15 residues. CDR3 in amino acids: CASSYSMVATSEQYF. CDR3 nucleotide sequence: TGTGCCAGCAGTTACTCGATGGTGGCGACCTCCGAGCAGTACTTC.

The chain has TRBV5-4 and TRBJ1-1, with 8 bases fitting TRBD1. Germline CDR1 SGHNT, CDR2 YYREEE (reference sequence). The CDR3 extends over 14 amino acids. The trim removed 4 bases at V and 5 bases at J, leaving 7 bases unmatched. The CDR3: CASSDRGVRTEAFF. CDR3 in DNA: TGTGCCAGCAGCGACAGGGGAGTTCGGACTGAAGCTTTCTTT.

The chain combines TRBV6-5 with TRBJ2-5; TRBD1 agrees at 8 bases. Looked up from germline, CDR1 is MNHEY and CDR2 is SVGAGI. The CDR3 has 14 residues. V gave up 6 bases and J gave up 5 bases; unmatched junction bases: 8. CDR3 region: CASSRTGPYETQYF. The CDR3 nucleotides read TGTGCCAGCAGCAGGACAGGGCCCTACGAGACCCAGTACTTC.

The J gene is TRBJ2-4, the V gene TRBV7-9, with TRBD2 matching 8 bases. The V gene end was trimmed by 5 bases and the J gene end by 5 bases; junction bases not matched to a gene: 8. The CDR3 consists of 15 residues. Per germline, CDR1 SEHNR and CDR2 FQNEAQ (reference sequence). CDR3 sequence reads: CASSPRGGEQNIQYF. The CDR3 DNA is TGTGCCAGCAGCCCACGGGGGGGCGAGCAAAACATTCAGTACTTC.

The V call is TRBV29-1, the J call TRBJ2-3, with 7 bases that match TRBD2. Germline CDR1 SQVTM, CDR2 ANQGSEA. The trim removed 4 bases at V and 5 bases at J, leaving 15 bases unmatched. The CDR3 has 16 amino acids. The CDR3 nucleotides read TGCAGCGTTGGGCTAGCGGAAGACTACTGGCAAGATACGCAGTATTTT. Translated: CSVGLAEDYWQDTQYF.

The sample holds a few counts of this clone. The chain recombines TRBV7-9 with TRBJ2-2; the D is unclear. The CDR3 is 14 residues long. V lost 2 bases and J 0 bases, leaving 4 bases between the germline ends. Germline V gene lookup returns CDR1 SEHNR and CDR2 FQNEAQ (reference sequence). This CDR3 is CASSLQANTGELFF. CDR3 nucleotides: TGTGCCAGCAGCTTACAGGCGAACACCGGGGAGCTGTTTTTT. Using reference TRBV7-9 and TRBJ2-2 for the parts outside the CDR3, the full variable domain is DTGVSQNPRHKITKRGQNVTFRCDPISEHNRLYWYRQTLGQGPEFLTYFQNEAQLEKSRLLSDRFSAERPKGSFSTLEIQRTEQGDSAMYLCASSLQANTGELFFGEGSRLTVL.

This clone was observed a handful of times. The V and J genes are TRBV29-1 and TRBJ2-5, with 10 nucleotides matching TRBD2. Germline CDR1 is SQVTM and CDR2 is ANQGSEA. CDR3 size: 15 residues. Trimming removed 6 bases from V and 3 bases from J; junction bases left unmatched: 10. The CDR3 loop reads CSVAPIAGGKETQYF. Here the CDR3 DNA reads TGCAGCGTCGCCCCCATAGCGGGAGGAAAAGAGACCCAGTACTTC.

The chain carries TRBV5-1 and TRBJ2-2; no clear D. V shed 0 bases and J shed 8 bases, with 5 bases lying between them. The CDR3 totals 12 residues. Germline CDR1 is SGHRS and CDR2 is YFSETQ. In DNA form, the CDR3 reads TGCGCCAGCAGCTTGGTTAAGGGGGAGCTGTTTTTT. This gives the protein CASSLVKGELFF.

This clone was seen a few times. CDR3 sequence: CASSVARSSGANVLTF. The CDR3 DNA reads as TGTGCCAGCAGCGTAGCTCGGAGCTCTGGGGCCAACGTCCTGACTTTC. The V call is TRBV9, the J call TRBJ2-6; D is unresolved. Per germline, CDR1 SGDLS and CDR2 YYNGEE. The CDR3 spans 16 residues. Trimming pared 0 bases from V and 0 bases from J, leaving 7 bases between. Together with reference TRBV9 and TRBJ2-6, the CDR3 gives the full variable domain: DSGVTQTPKHLITATGQRVTLRCSPRSGDLSVYWYQQSLDQGLQFLIQYYNGEERAKGNILERFSAQQFPDLHSELNLSSLELGDSALYFCASSVARSSGANVLTFGAGSRLTVL.